Given below is one T cell receptor beta chain in context. The CDR3 spans 11 residues. The V and J ends lost 3 bases and 6 bases respectively, with 8 bases between them. Germline-derived CDR1 and CDR2 are DFQATT and SNEGSKA (reference sequence). This entry comes from a study of blood T cell repertoires in COVID-19. Study-wide context: Acute and convalescent COVID-19 specimens originated in the United States, Italy and Spain. In each case, the material was cDNA or gDNA derived from T cells, B-cell-depleted T cells, or PBMCs.

Sequencing used immunoSEQ multiplex PCR; TCRdb keeps in-frame clones, though not all of them. The repertoire includes a few hundred thousand clones, 85% to 90% of them detected once, and over 1.5% sits in the top ten. This clonotype was obtained from a man aged 35 to 55 who had recovered from COVID-19. The sample was PBMCs or T cells enriched from blood (not recorded which). The rearrangement joins TRBV20-1 to TRBJ1-1; a weak D match, TRBD1 (6 bases). This chain's CDR3 is CSASRGSEAFF. CDR3 nucleotide sequence: TGCAGTGCTAGCAGGGGATCTGAAGCTTTCTTT.